The T cell receptor beta chain described here comes from a study of blood T cell repertoires in COVID-19. Turning to the study itself: Samples came from the United States, Italy and Spain, spanning acute and convalescent COVID-19.

Method: immunoSEQ multiplex PCR; TCRdb's copy keeps in-frame clones and lacks some. The table lists about 320,000 clones, roughly nine tenths of them singletons. Individuals in the exposed group had encountered a COVID-19 case within 2 weeks preceding study entry. The clonotype originates from a woman aged 25-40 years who had been exposed to COVID-19. Sequencing was performed on PBMCs or T cells enriched from blood (not recorded which).

In nucleotides, the CDR3 is TGCGCCAGCAGTCCTCAGGGGGCGAGAAGTCAAGGTGGCTATGGCTACACCTTC. Protein sequence: CASSPQGARSQGGYGYTF. V usage is TRBV5-1 and J usage is TRBJ1-2, with 8 bases that match TRBD1. This CDR3 is built from 18 residues. Trimming cost V 5 bases and J 4 bases; bases outside gene matches: 19. Germline V gene sequence: CDR1 SGHRS, CDR2 YFSETQ.